These 26 T cell receptor beta chains came from one sample sequenced in a study of blood T cells in healthy people across ages. The second PCR ran roughly 6 to 11 cycles with a sample-barcoded 5' primer and J-beta primers. TCRdb re-analysed the 5' RACE reads in MiXCR, keeping a single row per CDR3 protein. The repertoire includes about 1.8 million distinct CDR3 sequences, around half of them detected once, and around 2.1% sits in the top ten. Sequenced input: blood. The receptors here all came from a woman between 40 and 55 years old in good health.

In its sample, this clonotype was seen a few times. This CDR3 is CSVGTVSSDTQYF. The CDR3 DNA reads as TGCAGCGTGGGGACAGTTTCTTCAGATACGCAGTATTTT. The rearrangement uses TRBV29-1 and TRBJ2-3; 7 positions agree with TRBD1. Germline loops: CDR1 SQVTM, CDR2 ANQGSEA. This CDR3 is 13 amino acids long. The V gene end was trimmed by 6 bases and the J gene end by 4 bases; junction bases not matched to a gene: 7.

V is TRBV7-9 and J is TRBJ1-6; tentatively, D is TRBD1 (6 bases). V gave up 2 bases and J gave up 8 bases, with 10 bases separating them. The germline V gene encodes CDR1 SEHNR and CDR2 FQNEAQ (reference sequence). The CDR3 sequence is 14 residues long. The CDR3: CASSLNREYSPLHF. The CDR3 nucleotides read TGTGCCAGCAGCTTAAACAGGGAGTATTCACCCCTCCACTTT.

In the case of this clonotype: Its ends do not fully match the called genes, so a read error is possible. The V call is TRBV7-7, the J call TRBJ2-1, with a possible D match to TRBD2 (5 bases). Germline CDR1 SSHAT, CDR2 FNYEAQ (reference sequence). This CDR3 region has 13 residues. CDR3 amino acids: CASSLERVDEQFF. The CDR3 DNA reads TGTGCTAGCAGCTTAGAGAGGGTTGATGAGCAGTTCTTC.

CDR3 nucleotide sequence: TGCAGTGCTATCGAGGGCATGGAGACCCAGTACTTC. Its protein product is CSAIEGMETQYF. The gene calls are TRBV20-1 and TRBJ2-5, with TRBD2 as a possible D gene (5 bases). CDR1 DFQATT and CDR2 SNEGSKA come from the germline V gene (reference sequence). The germline V and J ends were trimmed by 4 bases and 5 bases, with 11 bases remaining between them. This CDR3 comprises 12 residues.

The V call is TRBV6-1, the J call TRBJ2-7, with unresolved D. The CDR3 length is 13 residues. CDR1 is MNHNS, CDR2 SASEGT, per germline. V shed 4 bases and J shed 3 bases, with 10 bases lying between them. The CDR3: CASSGEPGYEQYF. Here the CDR3 DNA reads TGTGCCAGCAGTGGAGAACCAGGCTACGAGCAGTACTTC.

CDR3 amino acids: CASSFYSGGNTDTQYF. CDR3 nucleotides: TGTGCCAGCAGCTTCTATAGCGGGGGAAACACAGATACGCAGTATTTT. The chain is built from TRBV5-5 and TRBJ2-3; TRBD2 matches 9 bases. Germline V gene data show CDR1 as SGHKS and CDR2 as YYEKEE (reference sequence). Trimming at V came to 2 bases and at J to 2 bases, leaving 6 bases not matched to a gene. CDR3 length equals 16 residues.

Only a few counts were recorded for this clonotype. The chain carries TRBV28 and TRBJ2-7; 12 bases are a match to TRBD2. CDR1 is MDHEN, CDR2 SYDVKM, per germline. J was trimmed by 0 bases and V by 4 bases; bases with no gene match: 7. The CDR3 spans 17 residues. CDR3 nucleotides: TGTGCCAGCAGTTGGGGTCAACTAGCGGGGGGCTCCTACGAGCAGTACTTC. This sequence encodes CASSWGQLAGGSYEQYF.

The J gene is TRBJ1-1, the V gene TRBV6-5; no firm D call. Trimming took 5 bases from V and 11 from J, leaving 15 bases between them. This CDR3 spans 12 amino acids. Looked up from germline, CDR1 is MNHEY and CDR2 is SVGAGI. CDR3 nucleotide sequence: TGTGCCAGCAGTCCCCCAGGAGGGTCCGCTTTCTTT. Encoded protein: CASSPPGGSAFF.

The J gene is TRBJ2-5, the V gene TRBV2; D perhaps matches TRBD1 (6 bases). The assigned J gene may be wrong: the sequence end matches TRBJ2-1 better. This CDR3 is built from 14 residues. CDR1 and CDR2 (germline): SNHLY, FYNNEI. The CDR3: CASSKQGLQETQFF. Here the CDR3 DNA reads TGTGCCAGCAGTAAACAGGGTTTGCAAGAGACCCAGTTCTTC.

The chain employs TRBV20-1 and TRBJ2-3; 12 nucleotides match TRBD2. Germline loops: CDR1 DFQATT, CDR2 SNEGSKA (reference sequence). There are 18 residues in the CDR3. Trimming took 6 bases from V and 5 from J; bases not matched to a gene: 18. The CDR3 DNA reads as TGCAGTGCGGAAGTGACGGTGGCTAGCGGGGGGGCCGTAGATACGCAGTATTTT. Translating gives CSAEVTVASGGAVDTQYF.

The genes are TRBV7-2 and TRBJ2-5; TRBD1 agrees at 8 bases. The germline CDR1 and CDR2 sequences are SGHTA and FQGNSA. CDR3 length: 16 residues. J was trimmed by 2 bases and V by 1 base; bases with no gene match: 6. CDR3 bases: TGTGCCAGCAGCTTAGTCCAGGGGGCCATTCAAGAGACCCAGTACTTC. Its translation: CASSLVQGAIQETQYF.

This clonotype was picked up a small number of times. The chain combines TRBV7-2 with TRBJ1-4; D remains unclear. V was clipped by 2 bases and J by 8 bases, with 15 bases between them. The CDR3 sequence is 15 residues long. Germline V gives CDR1 SGHTA, CDR2 FQGNSA. The CDR3 protein is CASSLQAGLKEKLFF. The CDR3 bases are TGTGCCAGCAGCTTACAGGCGGGCCTCAAGGAAAAACTGTTTTTT.

This clonotype has just a few counts. CDR3 bases: TGTGCCAGCAGTTACGCCGGGACAGGGTACGAGCAGTACTTC. Protein: CASSYAGTGYEQYF. The chain uses TRBV6-6 and TRBJ2-7; 9 bases match TRBD1. V was pared by 2 bases and J by 4 bases, with 3 bases of the junction left unmatched. This CDR3 region has 14 residues. Germline V CDR1 and CDR2: MNHNY, SVGAGI (reference sequence).

The V call is TRBV6-1, the J call TRBJ2-7; a possible D gene is TRBD2 (6 bases). The CDR3 length is 17 residues. Germline V CDR1 and CDR2: MNHNS, SASEGT. The V and J ends lost 4 bases and 0 bases respectively, with 19 bases between them. DNA for the CDR3: TGTGCCAGCAGTGGCCGGTCGGGCGGGGTAAGCTCCTACGAGCAGTACTTC. Its protein is CASSGRSGGVSSYEQYF.

This clonotype was picked up a small number of times. CDR3 amino acids: CASSHETSPSWETQYF. CDR3 sequence (DNA): TGCGCCAGCAGCCATGAGACTAGCCCCTCGTGGGAGACCCAGTACTTC. The chain has TRBV4-3 and TRBJ2-5; 7 positions agree with TRBD2. Trimming took 3 bases from V and 5 from J; bases not matched to a gene: 12. The CDR3 is 16 residues long. Germline V lookup: CDR1 LGHNA, CDR2 YSLEER.

This clonotype was recorded a few times. This chain joins TRBV12-3 or TRBV12-4 and TRBJ2-1; tentatively, D is TRBD2 (7 bases). Trimming stripped 7 bases from V and 5 bases from J, with 15 bases between. This CDR3 spans 14 amino acids. The CDR3 reads CASTWGGADNEQFF. The CDR3 nucleotides are TGTGCCAGCACCTGGGGGGGGGCCGACAATGAGCAGTTCTTC.

The sample holds many counts of this clonotype. The chain has TRBV7-2 and TRBJ2-1; D call uncertain. CDR1 and CDR2 (germline): SGHTA, FQGNSA. CDR3 size: 12 residues. V was clipped by 3 bases and J by 15 bases, with 15 bases between them. This chain's CDR3 is CASSFERRGVFF. The CDR3 coding sequence is TGTGCCAGCAGCTTTGAGAGACGAGGAGTGTTCTTC. Filled out from reference TRBV7-2 and TRBJ2-1, the complete variable domain reads GAGVSQSPSNKVTEKGKDVELRCDPISGHTALYWYRQSLGQGLEFLIYFQGNSAPDKSGLPSDRFSAERTGGSVSTLTIQRTQQEDSAVYLCASSFERRGVFFGPGTRLTVL.

The V and J genes are TRBV6-5 and TRBJ2-4; TRBD1 might be the D (7 bases). The CDR3 spans 14 residues. V was clipped by 6 bases and J by 13 bases, with 22 bases between them. The germline V gene has CDR1 MNHEY and CDR2 SVGAGI. This chain's CDR3 is CASSSGTAGGEQYF. CDR3 coding DNA: TGTGCCAGCAGCTCCGGGACAGCCGGAGGGGAGCAGTACTTC.

This clonotype was picked up a small number of times. The chain employs TRBV7-9 and TRBJ2-3; 7 bases map to TRBD1. Germline-derived CDR1 and CDR2 are SEHNR and FQNEAQ (reference sequence). This CDR3 contains 16 residues. The V and J ends lost 5 bases and 1 base, in that order; junction bases with no gene match: 9. The CDR3 bases are TGTGCCAGCAGCCTACCGACAGGGTTACGCACAGATACGCAGTATTTT. The encoded protein is CASSLPTGLRTDTQYF.

This clonotype was detected a few times. The rearrangement joins TRBV5-1 to TRBJ1-6, with D tentatively TRBD1 (6 bases). Germline loops: CDR1 SGHRS, CDR2 YFSETQ. The CDR3 has 16 amino acids. Trimming cost V 1 base and J 1 base, with 9 bases left between them. CDR3 nucleotide sequence: TGCGCCAGCAGCTTGCCAGGGGAGTCCTATAATTCACCCCTCCACTTT. Protein sequence: CASSLPGESYNSPLHF.

In its sample, this clonotype was seen a few times. This chain connects TRBV4-3 to TRBJ2-5; maybe TRBD2 (6 bases). Germline V lookup: CDR1 LGHNA, CDR2 YSLEER. CDR3 size: 15 residues. V was cut by 4 bases and J by 1 base, with 13 bases left in between. CDR3 sequence reads: CASSPGTAVQETQYF. The CDR3 DNA follows: TGCGCCAGCAGCCCCGGGACTGCCGTCCAAGAGACCCAGTACTTC.

This chain links TRBV4-3 with TRBJ2-5, with D possibly called TRBD1 or TRBD2 (7 bases each). Trimming shortened V by 0 bases and J by 4 bases, and 18 bases separated the two germline ends. This CDR3 has 17 amino acids. Germline loops: CDR1 LGHNA, CDR2 YSLEER. In DNA form, the CDR3 reads TGCGCCAGCAGCCAAGATCAGGGAGGGGGCGGCCCAGAGACCCAGTACTTC. It translates to CASSQDQGGGGPETQYF.

The J gene is TRBJ2-1, the V gene TRBV7-3; 8 positions match TRBD1. The CDR3 length is 15 residues. J was trimmed by 8 bases and V by 5 bases; bases with no gene match: 11. Germline CDR1 reads SGHTA; CDR2 reads FQGTGA. CDR3 nucleotide sequence: TGTGCCAGCAGCCCGACAGGGGCCGCTGACGATGAGCAGTTCTTC. This translates into CASSPTGAADDEQFF.

This clonotype showed up just a few times. V usage is TRBV28 and J usage is TRBJ2-4; TRBD1 aligns across 11 bases. Near its end, the DNA agrees better with TRBJ2-7, so the J call may be wrong. In germline, CDR1 is MDHEN, CDR2 SYDVKM. This CDR3 has 16 residues. The CDR3 bases are TGTGCCAGCAGAACAAGGACAGGGGGCTTCAACTACGAGCAGTACTTC. This sequence encodes CASRTRTGGFNYEQYF.

The chain recombines TRBV4-1 with TRBJ1-5; D call uncertain. CDR1 and CDR2 (germline): MGHRA, YSYEKL. The CDR3 spans 17 residues. The V end was cut by 0 bases, the J end by 4 bases, with 16 bases between. The DNA of the CDR3 is TGCGCCAGCAGCCAAGAAAGTGGCAGGTTAGCTAATCAGCCCCAGCATTTT. Translating it yields CASSQESGRLANQPQHF.

V and J are TRBV20-1 and TRBJ2-4; D not certain. The end of the DNA aligns better with TRBJ2-7, so the J call may be wrong. The CDR3 runs 12 residues. Germline V gene sequence: CDR1 DFQATT, CDR2 SNEGSKA (reference sequence). The CDR3 DNA reads TGCAGTGCTAGTATCGACACCTACGAGCAGTACTTC. It specifies CSASIDTYEQYF.